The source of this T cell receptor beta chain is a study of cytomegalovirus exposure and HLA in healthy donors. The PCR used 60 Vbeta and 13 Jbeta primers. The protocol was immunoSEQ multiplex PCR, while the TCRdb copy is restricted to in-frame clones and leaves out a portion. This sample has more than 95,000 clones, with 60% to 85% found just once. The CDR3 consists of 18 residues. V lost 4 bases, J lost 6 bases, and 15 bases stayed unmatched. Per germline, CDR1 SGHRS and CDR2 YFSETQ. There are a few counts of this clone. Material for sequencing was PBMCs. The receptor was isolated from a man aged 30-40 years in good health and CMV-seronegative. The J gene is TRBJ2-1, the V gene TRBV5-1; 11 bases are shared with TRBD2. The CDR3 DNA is TGCGCCAGCAGCGCCTCCTATCTACTAGCGGGAGTCACCAATGAGCAGTTCTTC. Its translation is CASSASYLLAGVTNEQFF.